This T cell receptor beta chain emerged from a study of CD39 and CD103 CD8 tumor-infiltrating T cells. The CDR3 is made up of 16 amino acids. Germline V gives CDR1 MGHRA, CDR2 YSYEKL. J was trimmed by 0 bases and V by 0 bases; bases with no gene match: 4. CCR7 was ignored; memory CD8 cells were sorted as CD8+CD4-CD45RA-. This clone was detected a few times. Its target is unknown. Findings and limits, study-wide: Unlike DN TIL clonotypes, DP TIL clonotypes seldom appeared in blood.

Using immunoSEQ multiplex PCR, the repertoire was profiled, and TCRdb retains in-frame clones only, with some absent. The table lists approximately 1,300 clones, around four fifths of them singletons. Sequenced material: CD8+ T cells sorted from blood. Described subset: total memory CD8 T cells (CD45RA-CCR7+/-) from blood or uninvolved lymph node. The chain recombines TRBV4-1 with TRBJ1-2, with 7 bases identical to TRBD1. The source of this sequence is a human donor with head and neck squamous cell carcinoma. The CDR3 is CASSQEQGTANYGYTF. The CDR3 DNA reads TGCGCCAGCAGCCAAGAACAAGGGACAGCTAACTATGGCTACACCTTC.